This T cell receptor (beta chain) is from a study of human T cells and chemical hapten exposure. Time point noted: patch test 1, 2 weeks after DPC sensitization. This sample's treatment: therapeutic diphenylcyclopropenone sensitization with weekly scalp DPC. This clonotype occurred a few times. TCRdb processed the RACE reads anew with MiXCR; each CDR3 protein has one entry. The data show 75,000 to 95,000 distinct CDR3 sequences, approximately 12% seen once. V was clipped by 5 bases and J by 1 base, with 12 bases between them. CDR3 length: 15 amino acids. Germline V CDR1 and CDR2: SGHVS, FNYEAQ. The receptor was isolated from a woman aged 55-75 years with alopecia areata. Some clones in this sample may be carry-over from other donors' samples. This chain connects TRBV7-6 to TRBJ2-1; D possibly corresponds to TRBD2 (6 bases). The sequences come from whole blood, collected in connection with sensitization to the hapten diphenylcyclopropenone (DPC). The CDR3 nucleotides are TGTGCCAGCAGCAGGACGGCGGGGTCCTACAATGAGCAGTTCTTC. Its translation: CASSRTAGSYNEQFF.